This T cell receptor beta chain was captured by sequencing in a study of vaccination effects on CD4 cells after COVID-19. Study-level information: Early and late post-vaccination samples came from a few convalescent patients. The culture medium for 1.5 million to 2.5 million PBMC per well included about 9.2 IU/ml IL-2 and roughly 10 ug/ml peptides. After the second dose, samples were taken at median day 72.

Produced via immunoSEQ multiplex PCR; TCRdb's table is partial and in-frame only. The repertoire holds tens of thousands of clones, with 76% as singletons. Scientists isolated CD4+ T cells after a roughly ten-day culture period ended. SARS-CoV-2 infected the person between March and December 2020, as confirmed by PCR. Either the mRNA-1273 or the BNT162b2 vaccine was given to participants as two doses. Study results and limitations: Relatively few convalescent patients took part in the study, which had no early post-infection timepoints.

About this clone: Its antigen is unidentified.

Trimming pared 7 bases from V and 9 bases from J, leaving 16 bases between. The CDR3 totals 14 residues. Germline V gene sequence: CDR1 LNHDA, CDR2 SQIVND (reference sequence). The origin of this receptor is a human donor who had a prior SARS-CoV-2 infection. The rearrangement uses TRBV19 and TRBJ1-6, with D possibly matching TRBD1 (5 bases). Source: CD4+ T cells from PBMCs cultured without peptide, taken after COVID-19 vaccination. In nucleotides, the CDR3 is TGTGCCAGTAATGTTGGGGGAAGGGGTTCACCCCTCCACTTT. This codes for CASNVGGRGSPLHF.